Sequencing of this TCR beta chain was carried out in a study of T cells in localized non-small cell lung cancer. Between the trimmed V and J ends, which lost 4 bases and 3 bases, there was a span of 10 bases. This CDR3 is 13 amino acids long. Germline CDR1 and CDR2: SGHNT and YYREEE (reference sequence). Clones were read by immunoSEQ multiplex PCR, and TCRdb kept only the in-frame ones, dropping some. The table has 30,000 to 40,000 clones, just over 85% seen once. Findings and caveats of the study: A median of 57 clones ranked among the top 100 in tumor appeared in adjacent lung. Tumor trailed uninvolved adjacent lung in T cell clonality, which peaked there.

Comment on this clone: Its matching antigen is unknown.

Sequenced here: peripheral blood mononuclear cells, sampled before any cancer treatment. This receptor was taken from a male donor aged 60 or over with stage II lung adenocarcinoma. This chain links TRBV5-4 with TRBJ2-5; D unresolved. The CDR3 here is CASSLTQKETQYF. Here the CDR3 DNA reads TGTGCCAGCAGCCTGACACAAAAAGAGACCCAGTACTTC.